This paragraph reports one TCR beta chain. The antigen is undetermined. These data come from a study of pediatric ulcerative colitis. Study-level points and caveats: Repertoires came from total lymphocyte DNA, not specific subsets. Blood-rectal clonal overlap within each person was significantly higher in ulcerative colitis patients than controls.

The rectum was sampled with one to two pinch biopsies at colonoscopy. Each sample received Survey-level depth of up to 500,000 reads. The assay was immunoSEQ multiplex PCR, and TCRdb's table has in-frame clones only and misses some. The sample has more than 40,000 clones, around 78% seen once. V lost 5 bases, J lost 4 bases, and 36 bases lay in between. The CDR3 is 22 amino acids. The germline CDR1 and CDR2 sequences are MDHEN and SYDVKM. The sequence came from a girl between 5 and 17 years old with moderate ulcerative colitis. The V gene is TRBV28, the J gene TRBJ1-5; D unclear. The sequenced sample consisted of gut tissue. Here the CDR3 reads CASSPTYRLRPPGSLPNQPQHF. The CDR3 DNA sequence: TGTGCCAGCAGTCCGACCTATAGACTGAGACCCCCCGGTAGCCTCCCGAATCAGCCCCAGCATTTT.